This T cell receptor (beta chain) was captured in a study of blood T cells in healthy people across ages. Next came a second PCR, run for about 6 to 11 cycles, which used a sample-barcoded 5' primer along with a J-beta primer mix. TCRdb redid the calling of the 5' RACE reads with MiXCR, one entry per CDR3 protein. This table holds about 590,000 distinct CDR3 sequences, approximately 30% found once. Per the germline V gene, CDR1 is SGHAT and CDR2 is FQNNGV. CDR3 size: 16 residues. V gave up 8 bases and J gave up 0 bases, with 19 bases separating them. Material: blood. V usage is TRBV11-2 and J usage is TRBJ1-1; D is perhaps TRBD1 (5 bases). This clonotype originated in a woman of 80 years or more in good health. CDR3 amino acids: CASCPGAGTLNTEAFF. The CDR3 bases are TGTGCCAGCTGCCCGGGAGCAGGGACCTTGAACACTGAAGCTTTCTTT.